Listed below are T cell receptor beta chains from one sample, sequenced in a study of post-analysis software for immune sequencing data. TCRdb re-analysed the PCR reads in MiXCR, keeping a single row per CDR3 protein. Among about 200,000 distinct CDR3 sequences, 29% were seen once, and the ten largest hold 3.4%. The specimen sequenced was blood. All receptors derive from a girl aged 2-17 years with multiple sclerosis. The CDR3 runs from the conserved cysteine through the conserved F or W. A D gene is named only where the DNA matches it firmly. Expanded clones are given a class, and other clones once, few, many or no size at all.

abundance: few
v_gene: TRBV20-1
d_gene: -
j_gene: TRBJ1-1
CDR3aa: CSARDPMKNTEAFF
CDR3nt: TGCAGTGCTAGAGACCCAATGAAGAACACTGAAGCTTTCTTT

abundance: many
v_gene: TRBV6-5
d_gene: -
j_gene: TRBJ2-3
CDR3aa: CASSYSNRGPTTDTQYF
CDR3nt: TGTGCCAGCAGTTACTCGAACCGGGGACCCACCACAGATACGCAGTATTTT

abundance: many
v_gene: TRBV5-1
d_gene: -
j_gene: TRBJ2-1
CDR3aa: CASSLGTNNEQFF
CDR3nt: TGTGCCAGCAGTTTAGGCACCAACAATGAGCAGTTCTTC

abundance: many
v_gene: TRBV6-2/TRBV6-3
d_gene: TRBD2
j_gene: TRBJ2-1
CDR3aa: CASSNPSGGVYNEQFF
CDR3nt: TGTGCCAGCAGTAACCCTAGCGGGGGGGTCTACAATGAGCAGTTCTTC

abundance: -
v_gene: TRBV9
d_gene: -
j_gene: TRBJ2-1
CDR3aa: CASSVAGRPSSYNEQFF
CDR3nt: TGTGCCAGCAGCGTAGCTGGCAGACCGAGCTCCTACAATGAGCAGTTCTTC

abundance: few
v_gene: TRBV20-1
d_gene: -
j_gene: TRBJ1-1
CDR3aa: CSPKVPGGTEAFF
CDR3nt: TGCAGTCCCAAGGTTCCGGGGGGCACTGAAGCTTTCTTT

abundance: -
v_gene: TRBV7-2
d_gene: -
j_gene: TRBJ1-5
CDR3aa: CASSAGPGSNQPQHF
CDR3nt: TGTGCCAGCAGCGCGGGACCCGGTAGCAATCAGCCCCAGCATTTT

abundance: -
v_gene: TRBV7-2
d_gene: -
j_gene: TRBJ2-7
CDR3aa: CASSSDIRRGYEQYF
CDR3nt: TGTGCCAGCAGCTCGGATATCCGCAGGGGCTACGAGCAGTACTTC

abundance: -
v_gene: TRBV20-1
d_gene: TRBD1
j_gene: TRBJ1-2
CDR3aa: CSAGTGGPSGYGYTF
CDR3nt: TGCAGTGCCGGGACAGGGGGACCGAGCGGCTATGGCTACACCTTC

abundance: -
v_gene: TRBV15
d_gene: TRBD1
j_gene: TRBJ2-4
CDR3aa: CATSRDRIAIAKNIQYF
CDR3nt: TGTGCCACCAGCAGGGACAGGATAGCTATAGCCAAAAACATTCAGTACTTC

abundance: -
v_gene: TRBV6-5
d_gene: TRBD1
j_gene: TRBJ1-6
CDR3aa: CASSYGGTGTGGSSYNSPLHF
CDR3nt: TGTGCCAGCAGTTACGGGGGCACCGGGACAGGGGGTAGCTCCTATAATTCACCCCTCCACTTT

abundance: many
v_gene: TRBV5-5
d_gene: -
j_gene: TRBJ2-3
CDR3aa: CASSVLAQGGTDTQYF
CDR3nt: TGTGCCAGCAGCGTTCTGGCACAGGGAGGCACAGATACGCAGTATTTT

abundance: -
v_gene: TRBV12-3/TRBV12-4
d_gene: TRBD2
j_gene: TRBJ2-3
CDR3aa: CASRTSGGTDVQYF
CDR3nt: TGTGCCAGCAGGACCTCGGGGGGAACAGATGTGCAGTATTTT

abundance: once
v_gene: TRBV27
d_gene: TRBD1
j_gene: TRBJ1-2
CDR3aa: CASSSHRTGQGYTF
CDR3nt: TGTGCCAGCAGTTCGCACCGGACAGGGCAAGGCTACACCTTC

abundance: -
v_gene: TRBV5-5
d_gene: TRBD1
j_gene: TRBJ1-1
CDR3aa: CASSSTGVGYTEAFF
CDR3nt: TGTGCCAGCAGCTCGACAGGGGTCGGGTACACTGAAGCTTTCTTT

abundance: -
v_gene: TRBV5-1
d_gene: -
j_gene: TRBJ2-1
CDR3aa: CAGSLAKMGGPYNEQFF
CDR3nt: TGCGCCGGCAGCTTGGCCAAGATGGGGGGCCCATACAATGAGCAGTTCTTC

abundance: -
v_gene: TRBV20-1
d_gene: TRBD1
j_gene: TRBJ2-4
CDR3aa: CSAPEGGYNEQYF
CDR3nt: TGCAGTGCTCCCGAAGGGGGCTACAATGAGCAGTACTTC

abundance: -
v_gene: TRBV6-1
d_gene: -
j_gene: TRBJ1-5
CDR3aa: CASSEGIGGISNQPQHF
CDR3nt: TGTGCCAGCAGTGAAGGGATTGGGGGGATAAGCAATCAGCCCCAGCATTTT

abundance: -
v_gene: TRBV12-3/TRBV12-4
d_gene: TRBD1
j_gene: TRBJ2-1
CDR3aa: CASSFKTGVHEQFF
CDR3nt: TGTGCCAGCAGTTTTAAGACAGGGGTTCATGAGCAGTTCTTC

abundance: many
v_gene: TRBV6-6
d_gene: -
j_gene: TRBJ2-7
CDR3aa: CASSSLRGRTYEQYF
CDR3nt: TGTGCCAGCAGTTCCCTCCGGGGGAGGACCTACGAGCAGTACTTC

abundance: few
v_gene: TRBV5-1
d_gene: TRBD1
j_gene: TRBJ1-2
CDR3aa: CASSFQGDNYGYTF
CDR3nt: TGCGCCAGCAGCTTTCAGGGGGATAACTATGGCTACACCTTC

abundance: -
v_gene: TRBV6-6
d_gene: -
j_gene: TRBJ1-1
CDR3aa: CASIRNTEAFF
CDR3nt: TGTGCCAGCATTCGGAACACTGAAGCTTTCTTT

abundance: -
v_gene: TRBV29-1
d_gene: -
j_gene: TRBJ2-1
CDR3aa: CSVEGSGRGVNERFF
CDR3nt: TGCAGCGTTGAAGGAAGCGGCAGGGGGGTCAATGAGCGGTTCTTC

abundance: -
v_gene: TRBV28
d_gene: TRBD2
j_gene: TRBJ2-5
CDR3aa: CAGSSGRSETQYF
CDR3nt: TGTGCCGGCAGTAGCGGGAGGTCTGAGACCCAGTACTTC

abundance: few
v_gene: TRBV6-1
d_gene: -
j_gene: TRBJ2-1
CDR3aa: CASRWDRVSYNEQFF
CDR3nt: TGTGCCAGCAGGTGGGACCGGGTCTCCTACAATGAGCAGTTCTTC

abundance: few
v_gene: TRBV4-1
d_gene: -
j_gene: TRBJ1-5
CDR3aa: CASSQKGQRDQPQHF
CDR3nt: TGCGCCAGCAGCCAAAAAGGACAGCGGGATCAGCCCCAGCATTTT

abundance: -
v_gene: TRBV28
d_gene: TRBD2
j_gene: TRBJ2-1
CDR3aa: CASSLEELAMSSYNEQFF
CDR3nt: TGTGCCAGCAGTTTGGAGGAACTAGCGATGAGCTCCTACAATGAGCAGTTCTTC

abundance: many
v_gene: TRBV18
d_gene: -
j_gene: TRBJ1-2
CDR3aa: CASSPEENYGYTF
CDR3nt: TGTGCCAGCTCACCAGAGGAGAACTATGGCTACACCTTC

abundance: many
v_gene: TRBV29-1
d_gene: -
j_gene: TRBJ2-5
CDR3aa: CSVEPLETQYF
CDR3nt: TGCAGCGTTGAACCCCTAGAGACCCAGTACTTC

abundance: many
v_gene: TRBV10-3
d_gene: TRBD1
j_gene: TRBJ2-1
CDR3aa: CAISVGQGSYNEQFF
CDR3nt: TGTGCCATCAGTGTGGGACAGGGAAGCTACAATGAGCAGTTCTTC

abundance: many
v_gene: TRBV5-6
d_gene: -
j_gene: TRBJ2-5
CDR3aa: CASSLFSAQYF
CDR3nt: TGTGCCAGCAGCTTGTTTTCGGCCCAGTACTTC

abundance: -
v_gene: TRBV7-2
d_gene: TRBD2
j_gene: TRBJ2-1
CDR3aa: CASSLAPLGAGGYNEQFF
CDR3nt: TGTGCCAGCAGCTTAGCCCCACTGGGGGCGGGAGGGTACAATGAGCAGTTCTTC

abundance: few
v_gene: TRBV5-1
d_gene: -
j_gene: TRBJ2-3
CDR3aa: CASASGVAITDTQYF
CDR3nt: TGCGCCAGCGCCTCGGGAGTAGCTATCACAGATACGCAGTATTTT

abundance: -
v_gene: TRBV3-1
d_gene: -
j_gene: TRBJ1-1
CDR3aa: CASSQVRGRGARAFF
CDR3nt: TGTGCCAGCAGCCAAGTAAGGGGCAGGGGAGCTAGGGCTTTCTTT

abundance: -
v_gene: TRBV2
d_gene: TRBD1
j_gene: TRBJ1-6
CDR3aa: CASRERDRHNSPLHF
CDR3nt: TGTGCCAGCAGGGAAAGGGACAGACATAATTCACCCCTCCACTTT

abundance: -
v_gene: TRBV12-3/TRBV12-4
d_gene: -
j_gene: TRBJ1-5
CDR3aa: CASSSPGNQPQHF
CDR3nt: TGTGCCAGCAGTTCCCCGGGAAATCAGCCCCAGCATTTT

abundance: few
v_gene: TRBV7-9
d_gene: -
j_gene: TRBJ2-5
CDR3aa: CASSSAWEQETQYF
CDR3nt: TGTGCCAGCAGCTCAGCTTGGGAACAGGAGACCCAGTACTTC

abundance: -
v_gene: TRBV6-5
d_gene: TRBD1
j_gene: TRBJ2-1
CDR3aa: CASSWGTGSDNEQFF
CDR3nt: TGTGCCAGCAGTTGGGGGACAGGGTCAGACAATGAGCAGTTCTTC

abundance: -
v_gene: TRBV29-1
d_gene: -
j_gene: TRBJ1-1
CDR3aa: CSGGSGTTEAFF
CDR3nt: TGCAGCGGTGGTTCCGGAACCACTGAAGCTTTCTTT

abundance: few
v_gene: TRBV2
d_gene: TRBD1
j_gene: TRBJ2-5
CDR3aa: CASSQARIGTEETQYF
CDR3nt: TGTGCCAGCAGCCAAGCCCGGATCGGGACAGAAGAGACCCAGTACTTC

abundance: -
v_gene: TRBV7-2
d_gene: -
j_gene: TRBJ2-7
CDR3aa: CASSAYFLYEQYF
CDR3nt: TGTGCCAGCTCAGCTTACTTTCTCTACGAGCAGTACTTC

abundance: -
v_gene: TRBV28
d_gene: -
j_gene: TRBJ1-2
CDR3aa: CASSLLPMGGFFYGYTF
CDR3nt: TGTGCCAGCAGTTTATTGCCAATGGGAGGGTTCTTCTATGGCTACACCTTC

abundance: few
v_gene: TRBV19
d_gene: -
j_gene: TRBJ1-6
CDR3aa: CASMTLDGYNSPLHF
CDR3nt: TGTGCCAGTATGACGTTGGACGGGTATAATTCACCCCTCCACTTT

abundance: -
v_gene: TRBV7-8
d_gene: -
j_gene: TRBJ2-7
CDR3aa: CASSIGQTYDEQYF
CDR3nt: TGTGCCAGCAGTATTGGGCAGACCTACGATGAGCAGTACTTC

abundance: few
v_gene: TRBV29-1
d_gene: -
j_gene: TRBJ1-1
CDR3aa: CSHSTRGARHKAFF
CDR3nt: TGCAGCCACTCCACGAGGGGGGCCCGGCACAAGGCTTTCTTT

abundance: few
v_gene: TRBV29-1
d_gene: -
j_gene: TRBJ1-5
CDR3aa: CSVGEGSNQPQHF
CDR3nt: TGCAGCGTTGGGGAGGGAAGCAATCAGCCCCAGCATTTT

abundance: many
v_gene: TRBV7-9
d_gene: -
j_gene: TRBJ2-3
CDR3aa: CASSLPDTQYF
CDR3nt: TGTGCCAGCAGCTTGCCAGATACGCAGTATTTT

abundance: many
v_gene: TRBV12-3/TRBV12-4
d_gene: -
j_gene: TRBJ1-2
CDR3aa: CASSTGLHYGYTF
CDR3nt: TGTGCCAGCAGTACAGGGCTGCACTATGGCTACACCTTC

abundance: -
v_gene: TRBV7-8
d_gene: -
j_gene: TRBJ2-7
CDR3aa: CASSHRQVRKQYF
CDR3nt: TGTGCCAGCAGCCACCGACAGGTTCGGAAGCAGTACTTC

abundance: -
v_gene: TRBV16
d_gene: -
j_gene: TRBJ1-4
CDR3aa: CASSLISADEKLFF
CDR3nt: TGTGCCAGCAGCCTTATCTCGGCGGACGAAAAACTGTTTTTT

abundance: few
v_gene: TRBV5-1
d_gene: TRBD2
j_gene: TRBJ2-3
CDR3aa: CASSFSLAGAPDTQYF
CDR3nt: TGCGCCAGCAGCTTCTCCCTAGCGGGGGCCCCAGATACGCAGTATTTT

abundance: -
v_gene: TRBV28
d_gene: TRBD2
j_gene: TRBJ2-1
CDR3aa: CASSFSGTDNEQFF
CDR3nt: TGTGCCAGCAGTTTTAGCGGGACTGACAATGAGCAGTTCTTC

abundance: few
v_gene: TRBV6-6
d_gene: -
j_gene: TRBJ2-3
CDR3aa: CASSYQGLGPSTDTQYF
CDR3nt: TGTGCCAGCAGTTACCAAGGTCTGGGACCTAGCACAGATACGCAGTATTTT

abundance: few
v_gene: TRBV5-1
d_gene: -
j_gene: TRBJ2-7
CDR3aa: CAITTGSYNEQYF
CDR3nt: TGCGCCATCACTACAGGCTCCTACAATGAGCAGTACTTC

abundance: few
v_gene: TRBV7-2
d_gene: TRBD1
j_gene: TRBJ2-5
CDR3aa: CASSRSRGKAETQYF
CDR3nt: TGTGCCAGCAGTCGCAGCAGGGGGAAGGCAGAGACCCAGTACTTC

abundance: many
v_gene: TRBV3-1
d_gene: -
j_gene: TRBJ2-1
CDR3aa: CASSPIRGDYNEQFF
CDR3nt: TGTGCCAGCAGCCCGATTCGCGGGGACTACAATGAGCAGTTCTTC

abundance: -
v_gene: TRBV20-1
d_gene: -
j_gene: TRBJ1-5
CDR3aa: CSAKKLGSNQPQHF
CDR3nt: TGCAGTGCTAAAAAACTTGGGAGCAATCAGCCCCAGCATTTT

abundance: -
v_gene: TRBV6-5
d_gene: -
j_gene: TRBJ1-4
CDR3aa: CASSYQSGGTARVEKLFF
CDR3nt: TGTGCCAGCAGTTACCAGAGCGGGGGGACTGCCAGGGTGGAAAAACTGTTTTTT